This T cell receptor beta chain was identified during a study of T cells expressing NK-cell markers. Germline CDR1 reads DFQATT; CDR2 reads SNEGSKA (reference sequence). The CDR3 totals 13 residues. TCRdb re-analyzed the 5' RACE reads; it lists each CDR3 protein once, without DNA. This specimen shows 200,000 to 300,000 distinct CDR3 sequences; the ten leading clones hold approximately 0.39%. V and J are TRBV20-1 and TRBJ1-2; lacking DNA, the TRBD1 call made by TCRdb goes unchecked. Sequenced: blood T cells: a sorted CD56 or NKG2C T cell subset, CD4+ or CD8+ T cells, or bulk PBMC T cells (not recorded which). The sequence derives from a man in his late teens or twenties in good health. The CDR3 region is CSASDTTGNGYTF.